These 21 T cell receptor beta chains came from one sample sequenced in a study of CD8 T cells in ankylosing spondylitis. MiXCR, applied by TCRdb to the 5' RACE reads, yields one record per CDR3 protein. The table lists some 840,000 distinct CDR3 sequences, 12% of them singletons. These receptors' targets are unknown. Study results and caveats: What seemed typical of ankylosing spondylitis blood was a TCR beta motif built from about 8 highly homologous variants.

Sequences were obtained from blood, either unsorted or a sorted T cell fraction (not recorded which). Every receptor here comes from a male donor with ankylosing spondylitis.

This clonotype came up many times. The chain employs TRBV5-1 and TRBJ1-5, with no clear D. The CDR3 totals 13 residues. Trimming took off 4 bases at V and 0 bases at J, with 5 bases between the two ends. Germline V CDR1 and CDR2: SGHRS, YFSETQ. The DNA for the CDR3 is TGCGCCAGCAGCCAAGATAGCAATCAGCCCCAGCATTTT. Translated, it gives CASSQDSNQPQHF.

This clonotype was seen repeatedly, ten times or more. The chain joins TRBV4-3 to TRBJ2-7; the D gene is possibly TRBD1 (5 bases). The CDR3 spans 14 residues. Per germline, CDR1 LGHNA and CDR2 YSLEER. V shed 0 bases and J shed 1 base, with 7 bases lying between them. The CDR3 DNA sequence: TGCGCCAGCAGCCAAGATTGGACATCCTACGAGCAGTACTTC. Amino acid sequence: CASSQDWTSYEQYF.

This clonotype was seen only a few times. The chain links TRBV18 to TRBJ1-5, with D unresolved. Germline CDR1 KGHSH, CDR2 LQKENI. The CDR3 runs 15 residues. The V and J ends lost 2 bases and 2 bases respectively, with 10 bases between them. CDR3 sequence reads: CASSPETLRNQPQHF. The CDR3 DNA sequence: TGTGCCAGCTCACCAGAAACCCTACGCAATCAGCCCCAGCATTTT.

This clonotype was counted many times. The V and J genes are TRBV4-2 and TRBJ2-7; TRBD2 might be the D (6 bases). The CDR3 has 14 amino acids. With 6 bases removed from V and 0 bases from J, the gap between germline ends came to 12 bases. Germline CDR1 is LGHNA and CDR2 is YNFKEQ. For the CDR3, the DNA is TGTGCCAGCAGTTCTGAGCGGGCCTCCTACGAGCAGTACTTC. As protein: CASSSERASYEQYF.

This clonotype was detected ten times or more. The V call is TRBV7-9, the J call TRBJ2-7; 10 bases line up with TRBD1. The CDR3 has 16 amino acids. After removal of 2 bases from V and 0 bases from J, the junction contained 4 bases not matched to a gene. Germline V gene sequence: CDR1 SEHNR, CDR2 FQNEAQ (reference sequence). CDR3 protein: CASSLLGQGSSYEQYF. The CDR3, as DNA: TGTGCCAGCAGCTTATTGGGACAGGGGAGCTCCTACGAGCAGTACTTC.

This clonotype was seen repeatedly, ten times or more. The V and J genes are TRBV12-3 or TRBV12-4 and TRBJ1-1, with D perhaps matching TRBD1 (6 bases). This CDR3 region has 12 residues. Trimming cost V 0 bases and J 11 bases, with 10 bases left between them. CDR3 coding DNA: TGTGCCAGCAGTTTAGCGAGACAGGCGGCTTTCTTT. Translating it yields CASSLARQAAFF.

This chain links TRBV2 with TRBJ1-2; 8 bases agree with TRBD1. After removal of 7 bases from V and 6 bases from J, the junction contained 7 bases not matched to a gene. There are 13 residues in the CDR3. Looked up from germline, CDR1 is SNHLY and CDR2 is FYNNEI. The CDR3 protein is CASNFDRGHGYTF. The CDR3 nucleotides read TGTGCCAGCAATTTTGACAGGGGCCATGGCTACACCTTC.

This clonotype occurred a few times. The V call is TRBV5-1, the J call TRBJ1-4; D may be TRBD1 (5 bases). Germline CDR1 and CDR2: SGHRS and YFSETQ. V was clipped by 5 bases and J by 2 bases, with 10 bases between them. CDR3 length: 14 residues. CDR3 region: CASRSGPTNEKLFF. In DNA, the CDR3 is TGCGCCAGCAGGTCGGGACCTACTAATGAAAAACTGTTTTTT.

The chain joins TRBV6-5 to TRBJ2-2, with D tentatively TRBD1 (6 bases). The V end lost 3 bases, the J end lost 4 bases, and 21 bases lay between the germline ends. Germline V gene sequence: CDR1 MNHEY, CDR2 SVGAGI. The CDR3 runs to 18 residues. The CDR3 is CASSYNPHEQGPTGELFF. The CDR3 DNA reads as TGTGCCAGCAGTTATAATCCACATGAACAGGGACCCACCGGGGAGCTGTTTTTT.

This clonotype was seen at least ten times. V and J are TRBV12-3 or TRBV12-4 and TRBJ2-1, with D maybe TRBD1 (6 bases). V dropped 5 bases and J dropped 4 bases, with 9 bases sitting between them. This CDR3 has 13 amino acids. In DNA, the CDR3 is TGTGCCAGCAGTAACGACAGGTACAATGAGCAGTTCTTC. Protein: CASSNDRYNEQFF.

The chain uses TRBV6-5 and TRBJ1-6, with D possibly TRBD1 on 6 matching bases. There are 15 residues in the CDR3. Between the trimmed V and J ends, which lost 2 bases and 8 bases, there was a span of 13 bases. In germline, CDR1 is MNHEY, CDR2 SVGAGI. CDR3 DNA: TGTGCCAGCAGTTACAGGGGACACCTTGATTCACCCCTCCACTTT. It translates to CASSYRGHLDSPLHF.

This clonotype came up a few times. This chain joins TRBV7-9 and TRBJ2-1, with D perhaps matching TRBD1 or TRBD2 (5 bases each). This CDR3 region has 15 residues. Germline V gene sequence: CDR1 SEHNR, CDR2 FQNEAQ (reference sequence). Trimming shortened V by 2 bases and J by 0 bases, and 8 bases separated the two germline ends. The CDR3 reads CASSLKGSSYNEQFF. The CDR3 DNA reads TGTGCCAGCAGCTTAAAGGGGAGCTCCTACAATGAGCAGTTCTTC.

The CDR3 DNA reads TGCGCCAGCAGCCAGGGTATCGGGAGGGCCTCTGGGGCCAACGTCCTGACTTTC. Protein product: CASSQGIGRASGANVLTF. This chain joins TRBV4-3 and TRBJ2-6, with 8 bases that match TRBD2. Germline lookup yields CDR1 LGHNA and CDR2 YSLEER. CDR3 length: 18 amino acids. The junction had 7 bases not matched to a gene; V was cut back by 3 bases and J by 0 bases.

This clonotype was recorded a few times. The rearrangement links TRBV15 to TRBJ2-5; 8 positions match TRBD2. The CDR3 is made up of 14 amino acids. J lost 4 bases, V lost 5 bases, and 6 bases had no gene match. From germline, CDR1 is LNHNV and CDR2 YYDKDF (reference sequence). The CDR3 bases are TGTGCCACCAGCCTAAGGGCGGGAGGAGAGACCCAGTACTTC. Protein sequence: CATSLRAGGETQYF.

The CDR3 protein is CASSFEGVPSEQYF. The DNA for the CDR3 is TGCGCCAGCAGCTTCGAAGGGGTCCCCAGCGAGCAGTACTTC. This chain joins TRBV5-1 and TRBJ2-7; D is perhaps TRBD1 (5 bases). Trimming cost V 2 bases and J 6 bases, with 15 bases left between them. The germline gives CDR1 SGHRS, CDR2 YFSETQ. The CDR3 loop spans 14 amino acids.

This clonotype was seen ten or more times. This sequence joins TRBV29-1 and TRBJ2-1; D may be TRBD1 (5 bases). Trimming removed 6 bases at V and 6 bases at J, with 9 bases between. This CDR3 comprises 11 residues. The germline CDR1 and CDR2 sequences are SQVTM and ANQGSEA. CDR3 in DNA: TGCAGCGTCTTCAGGGCCAATGAGCAGTTCTTC. It yields the protein CSVFRANEQFF.

The rearrangement uses TRBV4-3 and TRBJ2-6; TRBD2 aligns across 10 bases. Germline assignment: CDR1 LGHNA and CDR2 YSLEER. After removal of 1 base from V and 0 bases from J, the junction contained 6 bases not matched to a gene. This CDR3 has 19 residues. CDR3 DNA sequence: TGCGCCAGCAGCCAAGGGGTAGCGGGGGGTTACTCTGGGGCCAACGTCCTGACTTTC. Translated: CASSQGVAGGYSGANVLTF.

This clonotype occurred a few times. The chain carries TRBV12-3 or TRBV12-4 and TRBJ1-4, with D unclear. This CDR3 region has 13 residues. V shed 2 bases and J shed 7 bases, with 8 bases lying between them. The CDR3 sequence is CASSLRLPEKLFF. The CDR3 coding sequence is TGTGCCAGCAGTTTACGGCTGCCTGAAAAACTGTTTTTT.

The chain is built from TRBV4-1 and TRBJ1-6; 8 bases fit TRBD1. From germline, CDR1 is MGHRA and CDR2 YSYEKL. V trimming: 3 bases; J trimming: 5 bases; junction bases outside the gene matches: 3. The CDR3 runs 15 residues. The CDR3: CASSQGQVDNSPLHF. The CDR3 DNA reads TGCGCCAGCAGCCAGGGACAGGTTGATAATTCACCCCTCCACTTT.

This clonotype has only a few counts. V is TRBV5-1 and J is TRBJ2-7, with TRBD1 identical over 8 bases. CDR1 is SGHRS and CDR2 is YFSETQ in the germline V gene. V trimming: 0 bases; J trimming: 10 bases; junction bases outside the gene matches: 6. The length of the CDR3 is 13 residues. DNA for the CDR3: TGCGCCAGCAGCTTGGCAGGGGGCGCGAATCAGTACTTC. This encodes CASSLAGGANQYF. Supplemented by reference TRBV5-1 and TRBJ2-7, the full variable domain reads KAGVTQTPRYLIKTRGQQVTLSCSPISGHRSVSWYQQTPGQGLQFLFEYFSETQRNKGNFPGRFSGRQFSNSRSEMNVSTLELGDSALYLCASSLAGGANQYFGPGTRLTVT.

This rearrangement joins TRBV6-1 to TRBJ2-7; D is possibly TRBD1 (5 bases). CDR1 and CDR2 from the germline V gene are MNHNS and SASEGT. The CDR3 contains 16 residues. Trimming removed 5 bases at V and 0 bases at J, with 17 bases between. As DNA, the CDR3 is TGTGCCAGCAGTCCCCACAGGCCCCCCCTCTCCTACGAGCAGTACTTC. Protein: CASSPHRPPLSYEQYF.